The 7 T cell receptor beta chains given below trace back to one sample, sequenced in a study of CD8 T cells in ankylosing spondylitis. TCRdb reanalysed the 5' RACE reads using MiXCR and keeps one entry per CDR3 protein. The table shows approximately 260,000 distinct CDR3 sequences, with under 20% occurring only once. Input material: blood, either unsorted or a sorted T cell fraction (not recorded which). These receptors came from a male donor with ankylosing spondylitis or in good health (not recorded which).

This clonotype was detected only a few times. This chain joins TRBV5-1 and TRBJ1-4, with TRBD1 identical over 7 bases. Trimming removed 4 bases from V and 7 bases from J; junction bases left unmatched: 10. Germline CDR1 and CDR2: SGHRS and YFSETQ. There are 15 residues in the CDR3. The DNA of the CDR3 is TGCGCCAGCAGCCTGTCCGGGACAGCCCTTGAAAAACTGTTTTTT. Protein sequence: CASSLSGTALEKLFF.

This clonotype was detected many times. CDR3 loop: CASSQGIASGSYEQYF. The DNA for the CDR3 is TGCGCCAGCAGCCAAGGGATAGCATCGGGATCCTACGAGCAGTACTTC. V gene TRBV4-3 combines with J gene TRBJ2-7; possible D gene TRBD2, 5 bases. V was pared by 1 base and J by 1 base, with 14 bases between. Looked up from germline, CDR1 is LGHNA and CDR2 is YSLEER. This CDR3 spans 16 amino acids.

This clonotype was picked up many times. The gene calls are TRBV13 and TRBJ2-7; D assignment may be TRBD1 or TRBD2 (5 bases each). V dropped 4 bases and J dropped 2 bases, with 12 bases sitting between them. The germline gives CDR1 PRHDT, CDR2 FYEKMQ (reference sequence). The CDR3 extends over 14 amino acids. The DNA for the CDR3 is TGTGCCAGCAGCTCGGGGACCCCAGCCTACGAGCAGTACTTC. This translates into CASSSGTPAYEQYF.

The chain employs TRBV11-2 and TRBJ2-1; D gene ambiguous. V dropped 1 base and J dropped 13 bases, with 14 bases sitting between them. Germline lookup yields CDR1 SGHAT and CDR2 FQNNGV. The CDR3 contains 13 residues. The CDR3: CASSLGTPGAQFF. CDR3 DNA: TGTGCCAGCAGCTTAGGTACGCCTGGCGCCCAGTTCTTC.

This clonotype was found many times. The rearrangement uses TRBV20-1 and TRBJ1-1; D remains ambiguous. Trimming removed 2 bases from V and 4 bases from J, with 11 bases in between. This CDR3 is built from 13 residues. The germline CDR1 and CDR2 sequences are DFQATT and SNEGSKA (reference sequence). The CDR3, as DNA: TGCAGTGCTAGAAGGCAAACCGTCACTGAAGCTTTCTTT. Translation gives CSARRQTVTEAFF.

J is TRBJ2-7 and V is TRBV29-1; TRBD2 agrees at 9 bases. The junction had 9 bases not matched to a gene; V was cut back by 7 bases and J by 5 bases. Germline V lookup: CDR1 SQVTM, CDR2 ANQGSEA. CDR3 length: 13 residues. CDR3 nucleotide sequence: TGCAGCGAACCCCGCGGGAGGGGCGACGAGCAGTACTTC. Protein sequence: CSEPRGRGDEQYF.

V and J are TRBV18 and TRBJ2-1, with D perhaps matching TRBD1 or TRBD2 (5 bases each). The CDR3 loop spans 16 amino acids. Germline lookup yields CDR1 KGHSH and CDR2 LQKENI. V gave up 4 bases and J gave up 5 bases, with 18 bases separating them. The CDR3 loop is CASSRILGELDNEQFF. The DNA for the CDR3 is TGTGCCAGCTCACGCATTTTAGGGGAGTTGGACAATGAGCAGTTCTTC.